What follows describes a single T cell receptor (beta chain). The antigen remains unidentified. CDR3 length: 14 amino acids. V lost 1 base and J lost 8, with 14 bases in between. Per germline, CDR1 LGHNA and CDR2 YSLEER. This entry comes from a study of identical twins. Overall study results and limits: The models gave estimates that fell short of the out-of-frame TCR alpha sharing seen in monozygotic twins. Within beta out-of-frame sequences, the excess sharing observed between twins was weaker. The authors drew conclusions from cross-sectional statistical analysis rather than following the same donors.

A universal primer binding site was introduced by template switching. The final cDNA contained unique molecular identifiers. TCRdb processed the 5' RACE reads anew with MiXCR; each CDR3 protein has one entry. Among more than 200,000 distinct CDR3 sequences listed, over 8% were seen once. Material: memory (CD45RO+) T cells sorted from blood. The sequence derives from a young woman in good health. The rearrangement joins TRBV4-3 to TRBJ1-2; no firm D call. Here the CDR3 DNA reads TGCGCCAGCAGCCAAGCTAAGTGGGCGGGCGGCTACACCTTC. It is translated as CASSQAKWAGGYTF.